Listed below are T cell receptor beta chains from one sample, sequenced in a study of cytomegalovirus exposure and HLA in healthy donors. Libraries were prepared by immunoSEQ multiplex PCR; TCRdb keeps only in-frame clonotypes and omits some of them. The repertoire holds approximately 210,000 clones, with around four fifths as singletons. Sequenced sample: PBMCs. Receptors were obtained from a woman in her 50s in good health and CMV-seropositive. Each CDR3 is given with its conserved first and last residue. Each record gives: J gene, V gene, D gene, CDR3 length, clone size, CDR3 DNA, CDR3 protein. A D gene is named only where the DNA matches it firmly. The size field is filled for only some rows; it gives once, few, many or a size class.

>TRBJ2-7|TRBV29-1|.|12|.
TGCAGCGTTACTCTCACAGGGACCGAGCAGTACTTC
CSVTLTGTEQYF
>TRBJ1-2|TRBV19|.|16|.
TGTGCCAGTAGTATGCCGCCTACTATGGCTACACCACCCTACACCTTC
CASSMPPTMATPPYTF
>TRBJ1-2|TRBV6-5|TRBD1|13|few
TGTGCCAGCATCCCGACAGGGACGTATGGCTACACCTTC
CASIPTGTYGYTF
>TRBJ2-5|TRBV6-1|TRBD2|15|.
TGTGCCAGCAAGGAGTTAGGCGGGGGCCAAGAGACCCAGTACTTC
CASKELGGGQETQYF
>TRBJ1-5|TRBV28|TRBD1|16|.
TGTGCCAGCAGACCACCCACAGGGGCCCTCAATCAGCCCCAGCATTTT
CASRPPTGALNQPQHF
>TRBJ1-6|TRBV18|TRBD1|16|.
TGTGCCAGCTCAACAGGCCCGAGGGGGCTCAATTCACCCCTCCACTTT
CASSTGPRGLNSPLHF
>TRBJ2-1|TRBV5-4|TRBD1|15|.
TGTGCCAGCAGCTTGGACAGGGGCTCCTACAATGAGCAGTTCTTC
CASSLDRGSYNEQFF
>TRBJ1-4|TRBV9|.|15|.
TGTGCCAGCAGCGCGGACAGCCGGGGGGATGAAAAACTGTTTTTT
CASSADSRGDEKLFF
>TRBJ2-1|TRBV7-2|.|12|.
TGTGCCAGCAACGTCAGGGGTGATGAGCAGTTCTTC
CASNVRGDEQFF
>TRBJ1-1|TRBV11-3|.|14|once
TGTGCCAGCAGCCCCGGACGGGGGGGGGCTGAAGCTTTCTTT
CASSPGRGGAEAFF
>TRBJ1-1|TRBV7-6|.|13|once
TGTGCCAGCAGCTACGAGGGTAGGACTGAAGCTTTCTTT
CASSYEGRTEAFF
>TRBJ1-4|TRBV9|.|14|.
TGTGCCAGCAGCCCAGGGCCCCAATCCGAAAAACTGTTTTTT
CASSPGPQSEKLFF
>TRBJ2-7|TRBV30|TRBD1|14|.
TGTGCCTGGAGTGCGGGACAGGGGAGGTACGAGCAGTACTTC
CAWSAGQGRYEQYF
>TRBJ1-5|TRBV4-2|.|16|once
TGTGCCAGCAGCCAAGATCTGGGAGGGGCAATCAAGCCCCAGCATTTT
CASSQDLGGAIKPQHF
>TRBJ2-7|TRBV7-8|.|14|.
TGTGCCAGCAGCTTAGAGGGACTGGGCTACGAGCAGTACTTC
CASSLEGLGYEQYF
>TRBJ1-1|TRBV28|.|15|once
TGTGCCAGCAGTTTTTCCGCGGGGCTCTCGACTGAAGCTTTCTTT
CASSFSAGLSTEAFF
>TRBJ2-1|TRBV7-3|.|13|.
TGTGCCAGCAGCCCAACTTCATACAATGAGCAGTTCTTC
CASSPTSYNEQFF
>TRBJ2-5|TRBV30|.|13|.
TGTGCCTGGGAGGGGGGGGGTGGGGAGACCCAGTACTTC
CAWEGGGGETQYF
>TRBJ2-1|TRBV29-1|TRBD2|12|few
TGCAGCGTTGGGGGACTAGCGGGACAGCAGTTCTTC
CSVGGLAGQQFF
>TRBJ2-7|TRBV6-5|TRBD2|13|.
TGTGCCAGCACTCTAGCGGGGTCCTACGAGCAGTACTTC
CASTLAGSYEQYF
>TRBJ2-3|TRBV6-1|TRBD1|14|.
TGTGCCAGCACGGGACAGGGGGCCTTCGATACGCAGTATTTT
CASTGQGAFDTQYF
>TRBJ2-7|TRBV9|.|15|.
TGTGCCAGCAGCGTAGGGGGAGACACATCCTACGAGCAGTACTTC
CASSVGGDTSYEQYF
>TRBJ1-1|TRBV28|.|15|.
TGTGCCAGCAGTTTACTGGTAGGGGTAGGCACTGAAGCTTTCTTT
CASSLLVGVGTEAFF
>TRBJ1-4|TRBV19|.|13|.
TGTGCCACCTCGCGGGGGGATAATGAAAAACTGTTTTTT
CATSRGDNEKLFF
>TRBJ1-5|TRBV7-3|TRBD1|16|.
TGTGCCAGCAGCTTATTGTGGACAGGGAGCAATCAGCCCCAGCATTTT
CASSLLWTGSNQPQHF
>TRBJ1-4|TRBV6-5|.|13|.
TGTGCCAGCAGTTACACCCGGAATGAAAAACTGTTTTTT
CASSYTRNEKLFF
>TRBJ2-7|TRBV5-1|.|14|.
TGCGCCAGCAGCTTCGGACAGAGCTCCTACGAGCAGTACTTC
CASSFGQSSYEQYF
>TRBJ2-7|TRBV7-9|TRBD1|14|few
TGTGCCAGCAGCTACTACAGGGGAGCCTACGAGCAGTACTTC
CASSYYRGAYEQYF
>TRBJ1-3|TRBV6-1|TRBD1|15|.
TGTGCCAGCAACCCGGGACAGAATTCTGGAAACACCATATATTTT
CASNPGQNSGNTIYF
>TRBJ1-2|TRBV5-1|TRBD1|14|.
TGCGCCAGCAGCGGAACTAGGACAGGCTATGGCTACACCTTC
CASSGTRTGYGYTF
>TRBJ1-5|TRBV2|.|14|.
TGTGCCAGCAGTGAATTGGGGGGTGATCAGCCCCAGCATTTT
CASSELGGDQPQHF
>TRBJ2-5|TRBV4-1|.|15|.
TGCGCCAGCAGCCAAAGTGGGCCCGGTCAAAAGACCCAGTACTTC
CASSQSGPGQKTQYF
>TRBJ2-3|TRBV9|.|15|.
TGTGCCAGCAGCGGAAAGGGGCCGACGAATAATACGCAGTATTTT
CASSGKGPTNNTQYF
>TRBJ2-3|TRBV2|.|13|.
TGTGCCAGCAGCGCGGACTACACAGATACGCAGTATTTT
CASSADYTDTQYF
>TRBJ2-3|TRBV6-1|TRBD2|18|.
TGTGCCAGCAGCGAAACGCGCCTAACTAGCGGGGTCACAGATACGCAGTATTTT
CASSETRLTSGVTDTQYF
>TRBJ2-1|TRBV18|TRBD2|15|few
TGTGCCAGCTCACCCTCCGGGACTAGTATCCATGAGCAGTTCTTC
CASSPSGTSIHEQFF
>TRBJ1-6|TRBV6-1|TRBD1|15|.
TGTGCCAGCAGCCTCGGGACAGGGGATAATTCACCCCTCCACTTT
CASSLGTGDNSPLHF
>TRBJ2-5|TRBV19|TRBD1|16|.
TGTGCCAGTACTGCCGGCCGGGACAGGGGGCAAGAGACCCAGTACTTC
CASTAGRDRGQETQYF
>TRBJ1-1|TRBV4-1|.|16|once
TGCGCCAGCAGCCAAGGGGCAGGGGCACTGAACACTGAAGCTTTCTTT
CASSQGAGALNTEAFF
>TRBJ2-7|TRBV2|TRBD2|13|.
TGTGCCAGCGGGGGGGACGGAATCGCCGAGCAGTACTTC
CASGGDGIAEQYF
>TRBJ1-1|TRBV6-6|.|12|few
TGTGCCAGCAGTACCGGGACATTTGAAGCTTTCTTT
CASSTGTFEAFF
>TRBJ1-2|TRBV7-9|.|13|once
TGTGCCAGCAGCTTAGCACGTCAGGGTGGCTACACCTTC
CASSLARQGGYTF
>TRBJ1-1|TRBV6-6|.|12|.
TGTGCCTCAAGGGGCGGTAACACTGAAGCTTTCTTT
CASRGGNTEAFF
>TRBJ1-5|TRBV19|.|14|.
TGTGCCAGTAGTTACGGGGTTTCGGGACAGCCCCAGCATTTT
CASSYGVSGQPQHF
>TRBJ1-5|TRBV18|TRBD1|14|.
TGTGCCAGCTCACAACAGGGGAACAATCAGCCCCAGCATTTT
CASSQQGNNQPQHF
>TRBJ2-1|TRBV27|.|14|.
TGTGCCAGCAGTTTGTTACAGCCCTCCAATGAGCAGTTCTTC
CASSLLQPSNEQFF
>TRBJ1-6|TRBV2|TRBD1|15|.
TGTGCCAGCAGGCCTAGACAGGGGACGAATTCACCCCTCCACTTT
CASRPRQGTNSPLHF
>TRBJ2-7|TRBV6-1|.|12|.
TGTGCCAGCCAGAACTGGAGGGATAAGCAGTACTTC
CASQNWRDKQYF
>TRBJ2-7|TRBV13|TRBD1|13|.
TGTGCCAGCAGCCTACGGACAGGGGGCGAGCAGTACTTC
CASSLRTGGEQYF
>TRBJ1-2|TRBV18|.|15|few
TGTGCCAGCTCACCACTTCGGGACACCCTCTATGGCTACACCTTC
CASSPLRDTLYGYTF
>TRBJ1-2|TRBV2|TRBD1|14|.
TGTGCCAGCAGTGAGTTGGACAGGGGATTCGGCTACACCTTC
CASSELDRGFGYTF
>TRBJ1-1|TRBV6-5|TRBD1|14|.
TGTGCCAGCAGACCGGGACAGGGTAAGACTGAAGCTTTCTTT
CASRPGQGKTEAFF
>TRBJ1-5|TRBV6-1|TRBD1|14|.
TGTGCCAGCAGCCGGGACAGTAATAATCAGCCCCAGCATTTT
CASSRDSNNQPQHF
>TRBJ2-3|TRBV28|TRBD2|16|.
TGTGCCAGCAGTTCTATGGGGGGAGGGGGCACAGATACGCAGTATTTT
CASSSMGGGGTDTQYF
>TRBJ2-5|TRBV4-3|.|15|.
TGCGCCAGCAGCCAAGATGTCGACAGCCAAGAGACCCAGTACTTC
CASSQDVDSQETQYF